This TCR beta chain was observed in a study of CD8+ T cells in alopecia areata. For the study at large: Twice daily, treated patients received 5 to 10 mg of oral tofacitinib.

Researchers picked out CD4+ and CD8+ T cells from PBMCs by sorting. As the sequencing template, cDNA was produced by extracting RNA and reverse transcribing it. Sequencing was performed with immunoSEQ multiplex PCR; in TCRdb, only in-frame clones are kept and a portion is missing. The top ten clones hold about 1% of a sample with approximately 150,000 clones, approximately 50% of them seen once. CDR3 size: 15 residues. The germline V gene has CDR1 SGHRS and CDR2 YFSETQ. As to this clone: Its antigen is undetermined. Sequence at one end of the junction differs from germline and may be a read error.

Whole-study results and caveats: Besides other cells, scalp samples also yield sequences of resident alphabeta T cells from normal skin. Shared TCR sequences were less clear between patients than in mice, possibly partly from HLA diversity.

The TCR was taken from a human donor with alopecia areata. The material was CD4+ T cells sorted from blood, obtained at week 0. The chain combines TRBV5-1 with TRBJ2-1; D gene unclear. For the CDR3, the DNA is TGCGCCAGCAGCTTGGAAAAGGGCTCCTACAATAAGCAGTTCTTC. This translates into CASSLEKGSYNKQFF. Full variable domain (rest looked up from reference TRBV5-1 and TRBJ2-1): KAGVTQTPRYLIKTRGQQVTLSCSPISGHRSVSWYQQTPGQGLQFLFEYFSETQRNKGNFPGRFSGRQFSNSRSEMNVSTLELGDSALYLCASSLEKGSYNKQFFGPGTRLTVL.